The present T cell receptor beta chain was sequenced within a study of CD8+CD57+ T cells in acquired aplastic anemia. Study as a whole: Across the sorted CD4+ and CD8+ cells, DNA amounts averaged 3.2 ug. Researchers reported that healthy donors averaged approximately 10 million reads for CD4+ cells. General observations from the study: With respect to CD8+ Simpson's diversity, patients and controls did not differ significantly. Common to patients and controls were 25 to 30 CD8+ CDR3 sequences.

Notes on this clonotype: Its antigen is unidentified.

Template material for TCR beta VDJ and CDR3 profiling consisted of genomic DNA. Using its own MiXCR run on the reads, TCRdb lists one record per CDR3 protein. There are around 180,000 distinct CDR3 sequences in the sample; 55% to 75% occur only once, and under 50% lies in the top ten. V lost 9 bases, J lost 6 bases, and 17 bases stayed unmatched. The CDR3 runs 17 residues. Germline V gene data show CDR1 as LNHDA and CDR2 as SQIVND (reference sequence). The source is a human donor in good health. V and J are TRBV19 and TRBJ1-5, with TRBD1 matching over 10 bases. Sequenced input: sorted CD4+, CD8+, or CD8+CD57+ T cells (not recorded which) from PBMCs. The chain's CDR3 is CASTPGQGFLVGQPQHF. The CDR3 nucleotides are TGTGCCAGCACCCCGGGACAGGGGTTTCTAGTGGGTCAGCCCCAGCATTTT.